These T cell receptor beta chains were read from a single sample in a study of blood T cell repertoires in COVID-19. The data were produced by immunoSEQ multiplex PCR, yet TCRdb's version contains in-frame clones alone and is incomplete. The data contain about 140,000 clones, around 79% of them singletons. Sequencing input: PBMCs or T cells enriched from blood (not recorded which). These TCRs come from a woman between 45 and 60 years old who had recovered from COVID-19. Each CDR3 is given with its conserved first and last residue. Fields, in order: CDR3 protein, CDR3 DNA, J gene, D gene, V gene. A D gene is named only where the DNA matches it firmly.

CASSQTGTGEQYF	TGTGCCAGCAGCCAGACAGGGACTGGCGAGCAGTACTTC	TRBJ2-7	-	TRBV5-5
CASSQDIGQGARNGYTF	TGTGCCAGCAGCCAAGATATAGGACAGGGGGCGCGTAATGGCTACACCTTC	TRBJ1-2	TRBD1	TRBV3-1/TRBV3-2
CASSFSGGGIQETQYF	TGTGCCAGCAGCTTTTCTGGGGGGGGAATCCAAGAGACCCAGTACTTC	TRBJ2-5	TRBD2	TRBV7-6
CASTRGGSGNTIYF	TGTGCCAGTACCCGGGGGGGCTCTGGAAACACCATATATTTT	TRBJ1-3	-	TRBV19
CASSLVPAGSGGLFF	TGCGCCAGCAGCTTGGTTCCCGCGGGGAGTGGCGGGCTGTTTTTT	TRBJ2-2	-	TRBV5-1
CASSLDVGQSYEQYF	TGTGCCAGCAGCTTAGACGTGGGACAGAGTTACGAGCAGTACTTC	TRBJ2-7	TRBD1	TRBV7-8
CASSPGTAAYEQYF	TGTGCCAGCTCACCCGGGACAGCAGCCTACGAGCAGTACTTC	TRBJ2-7	TRBD1	TRBV18
CASRVPLGLGTEAFF	TGTGCCAGCCGCGTCCCCCTGGGCCTGGGCACTGAAGCTTTCTTT	TRBJ1-1	-	TRBV28
CASSFSNQPQHF	TGTGCCAGTAGCTTCAGCAATCAGCCCCAGCATTTT	TRBJ1-5	-	TRBV19
CTSPEAVRFQPQHF	TGCACCAGCCCGGAGGCGGTTAGGTTTCAGCCCCAGCATTTT	TRBJ1-5	-	TRBV1
CASSLGLPTDTQYF	TGTGCCAGCAGCCTGGGACTACCCACAGATACGCAGTATTTT	TRBJ2-3	TRBD2	TRBV7-3
CASSESKAGYGELFF	TGCGCCAGCAGTGAGTCCAAGGCGGGGTACGGGGAGCTGTTTTTT	TRBJ2-2	-	TRBV10-1
CASSRTKNTEAFF	TGCGCCAGCAGCCGGACAAAGAACACTGAAGCTTTCTTT	TRBJ1-1	-	TRBV5-1
CASTRTANTEAFF	TGTGCCAGTACTCGTACAGCGAACACTGAAGCTTTCTTT	TRBJ1-1	-	TRBV19
CASIRTPKPPYNEQFF	TGTGCCAGCATCCGGACTCCCAAGCCCCCCTACAATGAGCAGTTCTTC	TRBJ2-1	-	TRBV27